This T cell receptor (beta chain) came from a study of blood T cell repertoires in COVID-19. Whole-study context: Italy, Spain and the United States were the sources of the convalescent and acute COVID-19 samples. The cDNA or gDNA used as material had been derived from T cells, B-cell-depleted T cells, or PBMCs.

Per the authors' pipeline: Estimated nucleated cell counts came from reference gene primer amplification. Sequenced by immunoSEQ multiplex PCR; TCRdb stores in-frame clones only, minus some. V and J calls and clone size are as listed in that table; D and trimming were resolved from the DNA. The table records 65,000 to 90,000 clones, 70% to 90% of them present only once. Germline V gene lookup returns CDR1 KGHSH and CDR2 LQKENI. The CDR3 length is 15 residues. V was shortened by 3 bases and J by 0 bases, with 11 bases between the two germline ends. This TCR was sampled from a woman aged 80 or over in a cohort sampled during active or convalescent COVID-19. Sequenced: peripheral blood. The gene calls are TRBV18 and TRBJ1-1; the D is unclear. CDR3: CASSPRRNMNTEAFF. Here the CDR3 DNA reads TGTGCCAGCTCACCCCGCAGGAATATGAACACTGAAGCTTTCTTT.